These T cell receptor beta chains were read from a single sample in a study of T cells in Graves' hyperthyroidism and ophthalmopathy. MiXCR was run by TCRdb on the multiplex PCR reads, yielding one entry per CDR3 protein. The sample has around 350,000 distinct CDR3 sequences, around 13% seen once; the top ten hold roughly 8.3%. The sequenced material came from blood. All receptors derive from a woman aged 18-29 years with Graves' hyperthyroidism. Both conserved end residues are part of each CDR3. The order of the fields is J gene, V gene, D gene, clone size, CDR3 DNA, CDR3 protein. D genes are given only for firm matches. Clone size is stated in some rows and not others, as once, few, many or a class when expanded.

J gene: TRBJ2-1; V gene: TRBV6-1; D gene: NA; clone size: NA; CDR3 DNA: TGTGCCAGCAGTTTGGGCGGGACACAGCAGTTCTTC; CDR3 protein: CASSLGGTQQFF
J gene: TRBJ2-1; V gene: TRBV6-1; D gene: NA; clone size: few; CDR3 DNA: TGTGCCAGCAGCAGGGATGGTTTATATGAGCAGTTCTTC; CDR3 protein: CASSRDGLYEQFF
J gene: TRBJ2-5; V gene: TRBV27; D gene: NA; clone size: many; CDR3 DNA: TGTGCCGAGGGGGGGTTCGAGACCCAGTACTTC; CDR3 protein: CAEGGFETQYF
J gene: TRBJ2-7; V gene: TRBV18; D gene: NA; clone size: few; CDR3 DNA: TGTGCCAGCTCACCACCGAATCGCGAGCAGTACTTC; CDR3 protein: CASSPPNREQYF
J gene: TRBJ1-6; V gene: TRBV28; D gene: TRBD1; clone size: many; CDR3 DNA: TGTGCCAGCAGTGGGGAGACAGGGAGGAATTCACCCCTCCACTTT; CDR3 protein: CASSGETGRNSPLHF
J gene: TRBJ2-1; V gene: TRBV20-1; D gene: TRBD2; clone size: NA; CDR3 DNA: TGCAGTGCTAGGCCGGGGGGGCCTTACAATGAGCAGTTCTTC; CDR3 protein: CSARPGGPYNEQFF
J gene: TRBJ2-2; V gene: TRBV19; D gene: NA; clone size: NA; CDR3 DNA: TGTGCCAGTAGTAGGGCTCCCGGGGCCGGGGAGCTGTTTTTT; CDR3 protein: CASSRAPGAGELFF
J gene: TRBJ1-2; V gene: TRBV19; D gene: TRBD1; clone size: few; CDR3 DNA: TGTGCCAGTAGTACCCAGGGACAGGGGGACTATGGCTACACCTTC; CDR3 protein: CASSTQGQGDYGYTF
J gene: TRBJ1-4; V gene: TRBV12-3/TRBV12-4; D gene: TRBD1; clone size: NA; CDR3 DNA: TGTGCCAGCAGTTTGACAGGGGGATATGAAAAACTGTTTTTT; CDR3 protein: CASSLTGGYEKLFF
J gene: TRBJ1-3; V gene: TRBV20-1; D gene: NA; clone size: many; CDR3 DNA: TGCAGTGCTTTGGACTCGGGGAAGGGAAACACCATATATTTT; CDR3 protein: CSALDSGKGNTIYF
J gene: TRBJ2-1; V gene: TRBV28; D gene: TRBD1; clone size: many; CDR3 DNA: TGTGCCAGCAGATCGGGACAGGGCCCTTCCAATGAGCAGTTCTTC; CDR3 protein: CASRSGQGPSNEQFF
J gene: TRBJ2-6; V gene: TRBV19; D gene: NA; clone size: few; CDR3 DNA: TGTGCCAGTAGTATTCTCCCAGCTGGGGCCAACGTCCTGACTTTC; CDR3 protein: CASSILPAGANVLTF
J gene: TRBJ1-2; V gene: TRBV20-1; D gene: NA; clone size: few; CDR3 DNA: TGCAGGTCCAATGAAGCTCCCGGGTATGGCTACACCTTC; CDR3 protein: CRSNEAPGYGYTF
J gene: TRBJ1-5; V gene: TRBV5-1; D gene: NA; clone size: NA; CDR3 DNA: TGCGCCAGCAGCGGGGGGCCGGGCAATCAGCCCCAGCATTTT; CDR3 protein: CASSGGPGNQPQHF
J gene: TRBJ2-3; V gene: TRBV20-1; D gene: TRBD2; clone size: many; CDR3 DNA: TGCAGTGCCATAGGCCCGCAGCGGGGGGCTAGCACAGATACGCAGTATTTT; CDR3 protein: CSAIGPQRGASTDTQYF
J gene: TRBJ1-6; V gene: TRBV12-3/TRBV12-4; D gene: TRBD1; clone size: many; CDR3 DNA: TGTGCCAGCAGATCTGGAGACAGGGAAAATTCACCCCTCCACTTT; CDR3 protein: CASRSGDRENSPLHF
J gene: TRBJ1-2; V gene: TRBV20-1; D gene: TRBD1; clone size: many; CDR3 DNA: TGCAGTGCTGGTTTCCGGACAGGGGCAAGGAGTGGCTACACCTTC; CDR3 protein: CSAGFRTGARSGYTF
J gene: TRBJ1-1; V gene: TRBV29-1; D gene: NA; clone size: many; CDR3 DNA: TGCAGCGTTGAAACAGGGATGAACACTGAAGCTTTCTTT; CDR3 protein: CSVETGMNTEAFF
J gene: TRBJ2-2; V gene: TRBV20-1; D gene: NA; clone size: NA; CDR3 DNA: TGCAGTGCTAGAGTGGACTCCACGACTAGGCCGAACACCGGGGAGCTGTTTTTT; CDR3 protein: CSARVDSTTRPNTGELFF
J gene: TRBJ2-3; V gene: TRBV7-2; D gene: NA; clone size: many; CDR3 DNA: TGTGCCACCCACCCGACCGGGCAGTACACAGATACGCAGTATTTT; CDR3 protein: CATHPTGQYTDTQYF
J gene: TRBJ1-4; V gene: TRBV18; D gene: NA; clone size: many; CDR3 DNA: TGTGCCAGCTCACCGAAGACAACTAATGAAAAACTGTTTTTT; CDR3 protein: CASSPKTTNEKLFF
J gene: TRBJ2-5; V gene: TRBV5-1; D gene: NA; clone size: few; CDR3 DNA: TGCGCCAGCCGCGACACGGGGGAGACCCAGTACTTC; CDR3 protein: CASRDTGETQYF
J gene: TRBJ1-1; V gene: TRBV6-2/TRBV6-3; D gene: NA; clone size: many; CDR3 DNA: TGTGCCAGCAGCTCCGGGGCTAACACTGAAGCTTTCTTT; CDR3 protein: CASSSGANTEAFF
J gene: TRBJ1-2; V gene: TRBV12-3/TRBV12-4; D gene: NA; clone size: many; CDR3 DNA: TGTGCCAGCAGTTTAGCGGGGGTCGGGGGCTACACCTTC; CDR3 protein: CASSLAGVGGYTF
J gene: TRBJ2-7; V gene: TRBV3-1; D gene: NA; clone size: few; CDR3 DNA: TGTGCCAGCAGCCCGGGCGGGGGCCCCTACGAGCAGTACTTC; CDR3 protein: CASSPGGGPYEQYF
J gene: TRBJ1-3; V gene: TRBV4-1; D gene: NA; clone size: NA; CDR3 DNA: TGCGCCAGCAGCCAATTGTACATCTCTGGAAACACCATATATTTT; CDR3 protein: CASSQLYISGNTIYF
J gene: TRBJ2-7; V gene: TRBV6-1; D gene: TRBD2; clone size: few; CDR3 DNA: TGTGCCAGCAGTTCCCTCGGACTAGCGGACGAGCAGTACTTC; CDR3 protein: CASSSLGLADEQYF
J gene: TRBJ2-3; V gene: TRBV30; D gene: TRBD2; clone size: NA; CDR3 DNA: TGTGCCTGGAGCGCACCTGGGCGGGAGCGATCAGATACGCAGTATTTT; CDR3 protein: CAWSAPGRERSDTQYF
J gene: TRBJ1-5; V gene: TRBV7-2; D gene: TRBD1; clone size: many; CDR3 DNA: TGTGCCAGCAGCTCGATGCAGGGGGCGATGGGTCAGCCCCAGCATTTT; CDR3 protein: CASSSMQGAMGQPQHF
J gene: TRBJ2-3; V gene: TRBV7-3; D gene: TRBD2; clone size: NA; CDR3 DNA: TGTGCCAGCAGCTCCCGCTTAGCGGGGGGGCAAGATACGCAGTATTTT; CDR3 protein: CASSSRLAGGQDTQYF
J gene: TRBJ2-3; V gene: TRBV2; D gene: NA; clone size: many; CDR3 DNA: TGTGCCAGCAGGGGAAATACAGATACGCAGTATTTT; CDR3 protein: CASRGNTDTQYF
J gene: TRBJ2-1; V gene: TRBV5-1; D gene: TRBD2; clone size: many; CDR3 DNA: TGCGCCAGCAGCTTCCGACCGGGACTAGCGGGGGTAGACTCCTACAATGAGCAGTTCTTC; CDR3 protein: CASSFRPGLAGVDSYNEQFF
J gene: TRBJ2-5; V gene: TRBV2; D gene: NA; clone size: many; CDR3 DNA: TGTGCCAGTAACAGGGACCGGAAAGAGACCCAGTACTTC; CDR3 protein: CASNRDRKETQYF
J gene: TRBJ2-7; V gene: TRBV5-8; D gene: NA; clone size: many; CDR3 DNA: TGTGCCAGCAGCTTGGGGACCGAGCAGTACTTC; CDR3 protein: CASSLGTEQYF
J gene: TRBJ2-3; V gene: TRBV3-1; D gene: TRBD2; clone size: many; CDR3 DNA: TGTGCCAGCAGCCAAGCGGCTAGCGGGCGCACAGATACGCAGTATTTT; CDR3 protein: CASSQAASGRTDTQYF
J gene: TRBJ1-1; V gene: TRBV10-1; D gene: TRBD1; clone size: many; CDR3 DNA: TGCGCCAGCCGGACAGGGGCTGAAGCTTTCTTT; CDR3 protein: CASRTGAEAFF
J gene: TRBJ1-6; V gene: TRBV13; D gene: NA; clone size: many; CDR3 DNA: TGTGCCAGCAGCTCCCGGTCCTATAATTCACCCCTCCACTTT; CDR3 protein: CASSSRSYNSPLHF
J gene: TRBJ1-1; V gene: TRBV4-2; D gene: NA; clone size: many; CDR3 DNA: TGTGCCAGCAGCCAAGATCCACGGACGTACACTGAAGCTTTCTTT; CDR3 protein: CASSQDPRTYTEAFF
J gene: TRBJ2-3; V gene: TRBV6-4; D gene: NA; clone size: NA; CDR3 DNA: TGTGCCAGCAGCTGGAGAAGCGGGAGCACAGATACGCAGTATTTT; CDR3 protein: CASSWRSGSTDTQYF
J gene: TRBJ2-1; V gene: TRBV4-3; D gene: TRBD2; clone size: NA; CDR3 DNA: TGCGCCAGCAGCCACGGGACTAGCGGGAGTGTAGACAATGAGCAGTTCTTC; CDR3 protein: CASSHGTSGSVDNEQFF
J gene: TRBJ2-2; V gene: TRBV10-3; D gene: TRBD2; clone size: many; CDR3 DNA: TGTGCCATCAGTGAAACTAGCGGGAGGGCCCACGGGGAGCTGTTTTTT; CDR3 protein: CAISETSGRAHGELFF
J gene: TRBJ2-3; V gene: TRBV20-1; D gene: TRBD1; clone size: many; CDR3 DNA: TGCAGTGCCAGGGACAGATACACAGATACGCAGTATTTT; CDR3 protein: CSARDRYTDTQYF
J gene: TRBJ2-2; V gene: TRBV7-9; D gene: NA; clone size: few; CDR3 DNA: TGTGCCAGCAGCGCTGGGTCCGGGGAGCTGTTTTTT; CDR3 protein: CASSAGSGELFF
J gene: TRBJ2-3; V gene: TRBV5-1; D gene: TRBD1; clone size: NA; CDR3 DNA: TGCGCCAGCAGCTTGGACAGGGGGGACGCAGATACGCAGTATTTT; CDR3 protein: CASSLDRGDADTQYF